This TCR beta chain was identified during a study of blood T cell repertoires in COVID-19. About the research overall: The United States, Italy and Spain were the sources of the acute and convalescent COVID-19 samples. PBMCs, B-cell-depleted T cells, or T cells provided the cDNA or gDNA that made up the material.

Per the germline V gene, CDR1 is KGHDR and CDR2 is SFDVKD. V dropped 7 bases and J dropped 1 base, with 10 bases sitting between them. The CDR3 sequence is 14 residues long. In the original workflow: Amplification from reference gene primers served as the basis for estimated nucleated cell counts. Libraries were prepared by immunoSEQ multiplex PCR; TCRdb keeps only in-frame clonotypes and omits some of them. V and J calls plus clone size are reproduced from that table; the DNA served to infer D and trimming. The table lists some 100,000 clones, approximately 91% of them singletons, with 15% to 20% in the top ten.

Specimen: peripheral blood. The chain has TRBV24-1 and TRBJ1-5; D possibly corresponds to TRBD1 (5 bases). The sequence came from a man in his fifties with acute or convalescent COVID-19. CDR3 protein: CATRGGVSNQPQHF. The CDR3 nucleotides read TGTGCCACCAGGGGGGGGGTGAGCAATCAGCCCCAGCATTTT.